This T cell receptor beta chain was sequenced for a study of cytomegalovirus exposure and HLA in healthy donors. Study-wide background: Early released data had around 79 million unique TCRs, all coming from HLA-typed donors. Study conclusions and caveats: Later genetic work tied a missense DCLRE1C variant to beta-chain V and J trimming.

PCR used 60 Vbeta primers and 13 Jbeta primers. Profiling relied on immunoSEQ multiplex PCR, and the TCRdb table lists in-frame clones only, not all of them. This table has about 95,000 clones, 70% to 85% appearing once. This clone was recorded only once. As yet, its antigen is unknown. The germline gives CDR1 LNHNV, CDR2 YYDKDF (reference sequence). V dropped 5 bases and J dropped 5; count of bases not matched to a gene: 6. The CDR3 is 14 amino acids. The sequencing input was PBMCs. V is TRBV15 and J is TRBJ1-1, with 9 bases identical to TRBD1. The sequence was obtained from a man younger than 40 in good health and CMV-seropositive. CDR3 nucleotide sequence: TGTGCCACCAGCGGGCGGGACAGGGTAACTGAAGCTTTCTTT. Translating gives CATSGRDRVTEAFF.